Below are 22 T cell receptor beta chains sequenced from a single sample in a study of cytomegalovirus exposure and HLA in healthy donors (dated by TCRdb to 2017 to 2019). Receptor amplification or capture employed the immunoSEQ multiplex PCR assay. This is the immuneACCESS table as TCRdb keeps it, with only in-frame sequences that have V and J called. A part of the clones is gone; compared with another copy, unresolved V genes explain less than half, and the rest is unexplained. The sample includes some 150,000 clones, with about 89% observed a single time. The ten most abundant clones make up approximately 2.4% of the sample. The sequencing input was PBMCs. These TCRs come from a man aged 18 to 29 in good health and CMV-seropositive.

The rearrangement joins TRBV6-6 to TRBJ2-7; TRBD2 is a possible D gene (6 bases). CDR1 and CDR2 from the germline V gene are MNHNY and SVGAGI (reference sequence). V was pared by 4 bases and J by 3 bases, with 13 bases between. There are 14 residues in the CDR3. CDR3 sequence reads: CASSWTTEGYEQYF. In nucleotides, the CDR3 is TGTGCCAGCAGTTGGACCACGGAGGGCTACGAGCAGTACTTC.

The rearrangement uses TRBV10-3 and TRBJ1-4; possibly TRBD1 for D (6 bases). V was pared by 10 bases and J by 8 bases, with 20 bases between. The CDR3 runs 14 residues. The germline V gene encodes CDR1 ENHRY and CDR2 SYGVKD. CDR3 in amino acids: CATGRGGEEEKLFF. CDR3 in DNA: TGTGCCACGGGGCGCGGGGGCGAGGAAGAAAAACTGTTTTTT.

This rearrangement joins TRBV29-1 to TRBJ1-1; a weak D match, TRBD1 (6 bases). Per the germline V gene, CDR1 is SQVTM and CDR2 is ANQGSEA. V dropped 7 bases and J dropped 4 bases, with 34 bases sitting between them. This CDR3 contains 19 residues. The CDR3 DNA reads TGCAGCGCCCTGCGGGCCCCACGTCTACAGGCGACCAGGGGCACTGAAGCTTTCTTT. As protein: CSALRAPRLQATRGTEAFF.

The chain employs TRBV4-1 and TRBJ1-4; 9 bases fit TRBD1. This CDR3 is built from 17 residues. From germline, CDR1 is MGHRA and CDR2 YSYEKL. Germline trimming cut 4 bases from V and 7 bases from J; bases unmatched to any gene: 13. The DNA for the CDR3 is TGCGCCAGCAGCCTCGGGACAGGGAAGTCCTTGGGTGAAAAACTGTTTTTT. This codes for CASSLGTGKSLGEKLFF.

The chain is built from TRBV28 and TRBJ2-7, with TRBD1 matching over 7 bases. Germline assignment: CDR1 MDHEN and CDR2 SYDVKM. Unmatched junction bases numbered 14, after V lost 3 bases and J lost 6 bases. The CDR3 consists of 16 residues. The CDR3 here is CASSFGLGDSNSEQYF. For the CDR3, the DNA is TGTGCCAGCAGTTTTGGTTTGGGGGACAGTAATTCCGAGCAGTACTTC.

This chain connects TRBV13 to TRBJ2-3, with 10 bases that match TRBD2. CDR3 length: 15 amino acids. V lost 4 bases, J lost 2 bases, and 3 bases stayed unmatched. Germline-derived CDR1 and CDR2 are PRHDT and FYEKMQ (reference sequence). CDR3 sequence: CASSSLAGNTDTQYF. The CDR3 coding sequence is TGTGCCAGCAGCTCACTAGCGGGGAACACAGATACGCAGTATTTT.

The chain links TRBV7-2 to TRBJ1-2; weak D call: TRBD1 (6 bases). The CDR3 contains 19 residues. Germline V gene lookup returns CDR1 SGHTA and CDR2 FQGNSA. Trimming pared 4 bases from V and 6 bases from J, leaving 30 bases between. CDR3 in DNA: TGTGCCAGCAGCTCCCCGAACGGGGGGGAGGGGCTCCAGGGGAATGGCTACACCTTC. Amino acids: CASSSPNGGEGLQGNGYTF.

The CDR3 spells CAISDGDREFYGYTF. The CDR3 region has the DNA TGTGCCATCAGTGACGGGGACAGGGAGTTCTATGGCTACACCTTC. The chain is built from TRBV10-3 and TRBJ1-2; TRBD1 matches at 9 bases. V lost 3 bases, J lost 4 bases, and 6 bases stayed unmatched. This CDR3 is 15 amino acids long. Germline V CDR1 and CDR2: ENHRY, SYGVKD.

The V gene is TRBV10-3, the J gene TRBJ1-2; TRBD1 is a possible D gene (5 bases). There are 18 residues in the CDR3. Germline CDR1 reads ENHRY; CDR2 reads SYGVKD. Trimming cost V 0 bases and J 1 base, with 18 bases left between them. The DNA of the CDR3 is TGTGCCATCAGTGAGTCAGCATGGGGCCTCAATAATAACTATGGCTACACCTTC. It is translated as CAISESAWGLNNNYGYTF.

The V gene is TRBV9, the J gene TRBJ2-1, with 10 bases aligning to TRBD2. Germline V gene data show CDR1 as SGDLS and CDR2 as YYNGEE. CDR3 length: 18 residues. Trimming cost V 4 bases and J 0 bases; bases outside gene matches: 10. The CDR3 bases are TGTGCCAGCAGCCGGGGGCTAGCGGGGGAGAGCTCCTACAATGAGCAGTTCTTC. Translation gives CASSRGLAGESSYNEQFF.

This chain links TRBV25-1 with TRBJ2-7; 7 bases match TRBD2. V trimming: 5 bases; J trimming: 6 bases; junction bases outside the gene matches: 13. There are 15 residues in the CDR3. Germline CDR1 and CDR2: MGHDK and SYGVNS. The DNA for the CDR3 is TGTGCCAGCAGTCCCTCGGGGCAGGGAGGGCGCGAGCAGTACTTC. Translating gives CASSPSGQGGREQYF.

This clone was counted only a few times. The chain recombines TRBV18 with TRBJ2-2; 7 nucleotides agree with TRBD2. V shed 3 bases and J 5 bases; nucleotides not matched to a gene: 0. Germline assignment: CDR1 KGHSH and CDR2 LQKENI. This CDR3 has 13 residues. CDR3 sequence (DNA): TGTGCCAGCTCACCCGGGGGGACCGGGGAGCTGTTTTTT. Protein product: CASSPGGTGELFF.

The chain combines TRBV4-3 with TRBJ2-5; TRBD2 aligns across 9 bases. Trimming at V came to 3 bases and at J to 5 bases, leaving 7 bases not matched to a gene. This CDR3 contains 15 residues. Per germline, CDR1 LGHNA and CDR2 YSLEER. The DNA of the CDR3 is TGCGCCAGCAGCCACGGAGGCGGGGGGGACGAGACCCAGTACTTC. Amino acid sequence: CASSHGGGGDETQYF.

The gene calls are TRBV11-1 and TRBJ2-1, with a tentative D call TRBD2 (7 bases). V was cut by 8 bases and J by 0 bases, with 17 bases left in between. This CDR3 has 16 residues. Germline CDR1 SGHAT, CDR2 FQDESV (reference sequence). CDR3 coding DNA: TGTGCCAGCTTTAGAGAGGGGGGGGTCTCCTACAATGAGCAGTTCTTC. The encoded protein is CASFREGGVSYNEQFF.

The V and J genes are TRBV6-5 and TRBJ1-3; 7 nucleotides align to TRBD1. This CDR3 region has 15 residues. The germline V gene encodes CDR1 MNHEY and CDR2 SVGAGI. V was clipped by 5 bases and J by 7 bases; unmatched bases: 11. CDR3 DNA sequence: TGTGCCAGCAGTCCCCAGACAGGGACGCTGAACACCATATATTTT. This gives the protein CASSPQTGTLNTIYF.

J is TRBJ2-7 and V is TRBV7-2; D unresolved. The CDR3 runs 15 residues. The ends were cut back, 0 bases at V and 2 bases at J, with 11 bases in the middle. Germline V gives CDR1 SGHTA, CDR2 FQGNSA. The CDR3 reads CASSLAVSVTYEQYF. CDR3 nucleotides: TGTGCCAGCAGCTTAGCCGTGTCTGTAACCTACGAGCAGTACTTC.

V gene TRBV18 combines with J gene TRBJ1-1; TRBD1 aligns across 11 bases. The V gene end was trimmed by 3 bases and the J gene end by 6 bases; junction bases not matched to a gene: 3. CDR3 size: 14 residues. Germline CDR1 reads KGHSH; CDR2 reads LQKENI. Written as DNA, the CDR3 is TGTGCCAGCTCACCCGGACAGGGGGCACCTGAAGCTTTCTTT. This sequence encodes CASSPGQGAPEAFF.

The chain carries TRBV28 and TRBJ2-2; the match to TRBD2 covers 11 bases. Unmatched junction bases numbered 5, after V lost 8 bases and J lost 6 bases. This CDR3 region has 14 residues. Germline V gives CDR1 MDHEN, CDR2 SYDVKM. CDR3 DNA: TGTGCCAGCGGACTAGCGGGTATCGCCGGGGAGCTGTTTTTT. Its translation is CASGLAGIAGELFF.

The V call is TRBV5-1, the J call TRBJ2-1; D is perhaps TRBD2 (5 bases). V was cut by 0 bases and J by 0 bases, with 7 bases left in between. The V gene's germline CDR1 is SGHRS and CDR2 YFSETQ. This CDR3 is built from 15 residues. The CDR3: CASSLDLASYNEQFF. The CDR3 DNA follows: TGCGCCAGCAGCTTGGATCTAGCCTCCTACAATGAGCAGTTCTTC.

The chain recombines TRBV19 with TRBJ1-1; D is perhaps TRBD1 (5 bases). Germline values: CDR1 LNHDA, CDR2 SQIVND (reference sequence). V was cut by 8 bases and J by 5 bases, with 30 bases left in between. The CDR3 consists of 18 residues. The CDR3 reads CASRGGGRTGTPGTEAFF. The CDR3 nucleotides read TGTGCCAGTCGTGGTGGGGGGAGAACGGGCACCCCGGGGACTGAAGCTTTCTTT.

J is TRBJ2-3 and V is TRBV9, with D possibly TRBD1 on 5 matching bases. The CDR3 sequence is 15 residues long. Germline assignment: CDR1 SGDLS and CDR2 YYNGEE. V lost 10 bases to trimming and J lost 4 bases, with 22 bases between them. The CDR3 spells CASAPLQGLADTQYF. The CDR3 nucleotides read TGTGCCTCGGCGCCCCTGCAGGGTTTGGCAGATACGCAGTATTTT.

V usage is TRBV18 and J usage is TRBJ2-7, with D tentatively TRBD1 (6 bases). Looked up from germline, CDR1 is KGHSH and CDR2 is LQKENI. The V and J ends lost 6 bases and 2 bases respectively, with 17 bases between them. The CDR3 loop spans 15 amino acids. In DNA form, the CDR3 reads TGTGCCAGCTCCCCCCTCCAGGGGTCCCCCTACGAGCAGTACTTC. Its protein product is CASSPLQGSPYEQYF.